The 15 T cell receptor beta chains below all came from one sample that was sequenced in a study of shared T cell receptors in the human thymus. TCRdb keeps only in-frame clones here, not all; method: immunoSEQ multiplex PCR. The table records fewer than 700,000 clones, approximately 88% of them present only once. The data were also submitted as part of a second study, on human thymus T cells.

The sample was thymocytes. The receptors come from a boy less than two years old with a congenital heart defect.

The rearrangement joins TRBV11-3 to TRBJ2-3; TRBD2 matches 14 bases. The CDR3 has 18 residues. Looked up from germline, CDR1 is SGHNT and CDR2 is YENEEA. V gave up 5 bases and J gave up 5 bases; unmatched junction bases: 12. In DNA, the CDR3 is TGTGCCAGCAGCCCAGGGACTAGCGGGAGTAATATGGGAGATACGCAGTATTTT. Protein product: CASSPGTSGSNMGDTQYF.

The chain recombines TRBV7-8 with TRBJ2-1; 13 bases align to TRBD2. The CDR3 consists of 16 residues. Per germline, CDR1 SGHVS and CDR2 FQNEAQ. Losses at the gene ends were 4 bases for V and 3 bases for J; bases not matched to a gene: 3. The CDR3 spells CASSSGTSGVYNEQFF. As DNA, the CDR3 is TGTGCCAGCAGCTCCGGGACTAGCGGGGTCTACAATGAGCAGTTCTTC.

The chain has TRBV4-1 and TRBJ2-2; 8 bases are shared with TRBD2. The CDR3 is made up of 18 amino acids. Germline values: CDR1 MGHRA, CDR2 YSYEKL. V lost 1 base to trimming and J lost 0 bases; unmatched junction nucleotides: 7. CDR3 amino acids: CASSQGAGTRANTGELFF. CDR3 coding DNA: TGCGCCAGCAGCCAAGGTGCCGGGACTAGAGCGAACACCGGGGAGCTGTTTTTT.

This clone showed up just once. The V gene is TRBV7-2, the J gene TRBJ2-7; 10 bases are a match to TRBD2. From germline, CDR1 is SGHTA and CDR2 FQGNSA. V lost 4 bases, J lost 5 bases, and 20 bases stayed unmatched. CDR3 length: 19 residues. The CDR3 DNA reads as TGTGCCAGCAGCTGCCGCCCCATTCAGCGGGAGGGCCATCGCCACGAGCAGTACTTC. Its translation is CASSCRPIQREGHRHEQYF.

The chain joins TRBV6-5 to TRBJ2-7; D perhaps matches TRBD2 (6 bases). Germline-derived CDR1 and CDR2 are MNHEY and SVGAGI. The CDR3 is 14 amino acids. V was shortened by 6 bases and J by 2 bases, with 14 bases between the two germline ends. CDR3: CASSRRGEAYEQYF. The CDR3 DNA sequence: TGTGCCAGCAGCCGTCGCGGGGAGGCCTACGAGCAGTACTTC.

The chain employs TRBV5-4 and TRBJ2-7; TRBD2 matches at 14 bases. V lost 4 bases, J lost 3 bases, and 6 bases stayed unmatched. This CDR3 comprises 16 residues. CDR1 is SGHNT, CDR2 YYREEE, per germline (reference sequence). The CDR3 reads CASSPGLAGDGYEQYF. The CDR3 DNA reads TGTGCCAGCAGCCCGGGACTAGCGGGAGATGGCTACGAGCAGTACTTC.

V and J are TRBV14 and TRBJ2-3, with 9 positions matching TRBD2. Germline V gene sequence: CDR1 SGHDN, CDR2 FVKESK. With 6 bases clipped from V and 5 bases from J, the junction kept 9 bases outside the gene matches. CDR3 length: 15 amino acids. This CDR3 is CASSKRREGRDTQYF. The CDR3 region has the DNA TGTGCCAGCAGTAAAAGGCGGGAGGGAAGAGATACGCAGTATTTT.

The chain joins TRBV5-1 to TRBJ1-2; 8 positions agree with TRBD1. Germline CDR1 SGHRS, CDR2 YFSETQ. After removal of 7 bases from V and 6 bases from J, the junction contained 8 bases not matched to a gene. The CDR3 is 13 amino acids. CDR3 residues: CASSNRGRDGYTF. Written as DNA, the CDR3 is TGCGCCAGCTCAAACAGGGGGAGAGATGGCTACACCTTC.

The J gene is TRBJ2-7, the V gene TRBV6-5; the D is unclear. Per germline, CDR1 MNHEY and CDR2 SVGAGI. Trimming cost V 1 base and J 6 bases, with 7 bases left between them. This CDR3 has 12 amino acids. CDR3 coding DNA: TGTGCCAGCAGTTACTTGCGGCCCGAGCAGTACTTC. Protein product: CASSYLRPEQYF.

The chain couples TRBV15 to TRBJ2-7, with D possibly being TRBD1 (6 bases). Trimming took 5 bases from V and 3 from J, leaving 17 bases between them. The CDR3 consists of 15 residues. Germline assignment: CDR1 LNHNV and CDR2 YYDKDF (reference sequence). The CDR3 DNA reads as TGTGCCACCAGCTCCCCTAACCGGGACAACTACGAGCAGTACTTC. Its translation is CATSSPNRDNYEQYF.

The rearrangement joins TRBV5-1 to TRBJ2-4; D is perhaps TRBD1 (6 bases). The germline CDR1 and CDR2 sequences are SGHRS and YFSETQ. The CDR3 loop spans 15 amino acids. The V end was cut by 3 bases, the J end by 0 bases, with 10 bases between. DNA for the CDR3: TGCGCCAGCAGCTCTGGACAGTTAGCCAAAAACATTCAGTACTTC. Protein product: CASSSGQLAKNIQYF. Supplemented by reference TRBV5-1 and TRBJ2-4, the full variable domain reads KAGVTQTPRYLIKTRGQQVTLSCSPISGHRSVSWYQQTPGQGLQFLFEYFSETQRNKGNFPGRFSGRQFSNSRSEMNVSTLELGDSALYLCASSSGQLAKNIQYFGAGTRLSVL.

The DNA of the CDR3 is TGTGCCAGCAGCCTATGGGAGGACAACTCTGGAAACACCATATATTTT. Encoded protein: CASSLWEDNSGNTIYF. This chain links TRBV7-2 with TRBJ1-3, with D possibly matching TRBD1 (5 bases). The CDR3 consists of 16 residues. Trimming took 5 bases from V and 0 from J, leaving 14 bases between them. CDR1 is SGHTA, CDR2 FQGNSA, per germline.

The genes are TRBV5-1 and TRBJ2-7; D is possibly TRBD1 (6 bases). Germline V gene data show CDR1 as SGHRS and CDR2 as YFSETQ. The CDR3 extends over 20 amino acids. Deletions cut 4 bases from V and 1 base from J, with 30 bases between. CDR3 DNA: TGCGCCAGCAGCATGAGGCCCCGGGACAAGGGCTTCGGCCGGTCCTACGAGCAGTACTTC. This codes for CASSMRPRDKGFGRSYEQYF.

Here the CDR3 DNA reads TGTGCCAGCAGCGCGGGCAGCGGTGAAGAGACCCAGTACTTC. Its translation: CASSAGSGEETQYF. This chain connects TRBV11-2 to TRBJ2-5; weak D call: TRBD2 (5 bases). Germline lookup yields CDR1 SGHAT and CDR2 FQNNGV. The CDR3 is 14 amino acids. V gave up 5 bases and J gave up 3 bases, with 13 bases separating them.

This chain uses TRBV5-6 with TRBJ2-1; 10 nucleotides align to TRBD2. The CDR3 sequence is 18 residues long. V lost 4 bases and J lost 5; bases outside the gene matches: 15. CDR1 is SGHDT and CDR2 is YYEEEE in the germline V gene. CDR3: CASSPALPLAGPHNEQFF. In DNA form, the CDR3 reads TGTGCCAGCAGCCCTGCCCTTCCACTAGCGGGGCCACACAATGAGCAGTTCTTC.